This entry lists 24 T cell receptor beta chains sequenced from one sample in a study of blood T cell repertoires in COVID-19. Method: immunoSEQ multiplex PCR; TCRdb's copy keeps in-frame clones and lacks some. This repertoire shows under 450,000 clones, less than 90% found once; its top ten account for less than 9%. Sequenced sample: peripheral blood. Receptors originate from a woman aged 60-75 years with COVID-19, enrolled during active disease.

This clone was found once. J is TRBJ1-4 and V is TRBV28; the D is unclear. This CDR3 comprises 12 residues. V gave up 7 bases and J gave up 5 bases, with 8 bases separating them. Germline assignment: CDR1 MDHEN and CDR2 SYDVKM. Here the CDR3 reads CASTIPNEKLFF. Here the CDR3 DNA reads TGTGCCAGCACCATCCCCAATGAAAAACTGTTTTTT. Based on the CDR3 plus reference TRBV28 and TRBJ1-4, the full variable domain is DVKVTQSSRYLVKRTGEKVFLECVQDMDHENMFWYRQDPGLGLRLIYFSYDVKMKEKGDIPEGYSVSREKKERFSLILESASTNQTSMYLCASTIPNEKLFFGSGTQLSVL.

The rearrangement uses TRBV18 and TRBJ1-5; D unclear. Per germline, CDR1 KGHSH and CDR2 LQKENI. V was shortened by 4 bases and J by 3 bases, with 4 bases between the two germline ends. CDR3 length: 12 residues. The CDR3: CASSRDNQPQHF. The CDR3 DNA is TGTGCCAGCTCACGCGACAATCAGCCCCAGCATTTT.

In DNA, the CDR3 is TGCAGTGCTAGTCCGGCGGTGCGGGGGGCTGAGACCCAGTACTTC. Its translation: CSASPAVRGAETQYF. The genes are TRBV20-1 and TRBJ2-5; the match to TRBD2 covers 8 bases. The CDR3 length is 15 residues. V lost 3 bases and J lost 5; bases outside the gene matches: 11. Looked up from germline, CDR1 is DFQATT and CDR2 is SNEGSKA (reference sequence).

The chain recombines TRBV2 with TRBJ1-2; D is possibly TRBD1 (6 bases). V lost 11 bases, J lost 4 bases, and 14 bases lay in between. Germline CDR1 reads SNHLY; CDR2 reads FYNNEI. This CDR3 region has 12 residues. DNA of the CDR3: TGTGCCTGGGGGGGCAGGGGCTATGGCTACACCTTC. It translates to CAWGGRGYGYTF.

This clone appeared a single time. The rearrangement links TRBV4-1 to TRBJ2-1; weak D call: TRBD2 (5 bases). The CDR3 spans 14 residues. Between the trimmed V and J ends, which lost 3 bases and 8 bases, there was a span of 14 bases. Germline assignment: CDR1 MGHRA and CDR2 YSYEKL. CDR3 protein: CASSQAPAEDEQFF. The CDR3, as DNA: TGCGCCAGCAGCCAGGCTCCCGCGGAGGATGAGCAGTTCTTC.

V and J are TRBV7-2 and TRBJ2-1; 13 nucleotides match TRBD2. The CDR3 extends over 15 amino acids. The trim removed 5 bases at V and 7 bases at J, leaving 5 bases unmatched. The germline gives CDR1 SGHTA, CDR2 FQGNSA. This CDR3 is CASSLLAGGRNEQFF. The CDR3 DNA sequence: TGTGCCAGCAGCCTACTAGCGGGGGGGAGGAATGAGCAGTTCTTC. The whole variable domain, filled in from reference TRBV7-2 and TRBJ2-1, reads GAGVSQSPSNKVTEKGKDVELRCDPISGHTALYWYRQSLGQGLEFLIYFQGNSAPDKSGLPSDRFSAERTGGSVSTLTIQRTQQEDSAVYLCASSLLAGGRNEQFFGPGTRLTVL.

The V and J genes are TRBV12-3 or TRBV12-4 and TRBJ2-3; D is perhaps TRBD2 (5 bases). The V end lost 3 bases, the J end lost 2 bases, and 6 bases lay between the germline ends. The CDR3 runs to 13 residues. The CDR3 sequence: CASSLTNTDTQYF. Here the CDR3 DNA reads TGTGCCAGCAGTTTGACTAACACAGATACGCAGTATTTT.

The chain has TRBV7-3 and TRBJ1-1; TRBD1 agrees at 10 bases. The CDR3 has 15 residues. V trimming: 5 bases; J trimming: 1 base; junction bases outside the gene matches: 4. CDR1 SGHTA and CDR2 FQGTGA come from the germline V gene. DNA of the CDR3: TGTGCCAGCAGCCAGACAGGGGGCACGAACACTGAAGCTTTCTTT. Its protein is CASSQTGGTNTEAFF.

The gene calls are TRBV19 and TRBJ1-1; D call uncertain. V lost 5 bases to trimming and J lost 5 bases, with 15 bases between them. Germline CDR1 LNHDA, CDR2 SQIVND (reference sequence). There are 14 residues in the CDR3. The CDR3 DNA reads as TGTGCCAGTAGTCAAACGATGGACTTTACTGAAGCTTTCTTT. Translated, it gives CASSQTMDFTEAFF.

This chain uses TRBV30 with TRBJ1-1; possible D gene TRBD1, 5 bases. The CDR3 extends over 13 amino acids. The germline gives CDR1 GTSNPN, CDR2 SVGIG (reference sequence). Trimming cost V 0 bases and J 11 bases, with 16 bases left between them. CDR3 in DNA: TGTGCCTGGAGTGTACGCGGGGCAGTATCGGCTTTCTTT. The encoded protein is CAWSVRGAVSAFF.

The chain has TRBV15 and TRBJ2-3, with a weak D call TRBD1 (5 bases). The V end lost 3 bases, the J end lost 2 bases, and 9 bases lay between the germline ends. The germline V gene has CDR1 LNHNV and CDR2 YYDKDF (reference sequence). The CDR3 runs to 14 residues. This CDR3 is CATSRDTATDTQYF. In DNA, the CDR3 is TGTGCCACCAGCAGGGACACAGCCACAGATACGCAGTATTTT.

This chain uses TRBV27 with TRBJ1-2; D is possibly TRBD1 (5 bases). The CDR3 is made up of 17 amino acids. Per germline, CDR1 MNHEY and CDR2 SMNVEV (reference sequence). V was clipped by 5 bases and J by 4 bases, with 23 bases between them. CDR3 DNA: TGTGCCAGCAGTGTTCGGGCCCGGGACCTAGCGGGCTATGGCTACACCTTC. Translating it yields CASSVRARDLAGYGYTF.

The chain uses TRBV7-3 and TRBJ2-1; 10 nucleotides align to TRBD2. Germline V gene sequence: CDR1 SGHTA, CDR2 FQGTGA. Trimming cost V 0 bases and J 6 bases; bases outside gene matches: 8. The CDR3 has 17 residues. The CDR3 here is CASSLTGAGGPGNEQFF. The CDR3 bases are TGTGCCAGCAGCTTAACGGGAGCGGGGGGGCCCGGCAATGAGCAGTTCTTC.

J is TRBJ1-5 and V is TRBV29-1; D call uncertain. V was shortened by 0 bases and J by 0 bases, with 9 bases between the two germline ends. CDR3 length: 15 amino acids. Germline V lookup: CDR1 SQVTM, CDR2 ANQGSEA. The CDR3 protein is CSVEDRGHSNQPQHF. In nucleotides, the CDR3 is TGCAGCGTTGAAGATCGCGGCCATAGCAATCAGCCCCAGCATTTT.

J is TRBJ1-1 and V is TRBV6-4, with D maybe TRBD1 (5 bases). The CDR3 extends over 13 amino acids. Trimming cost V 8 bases and J 4 bases, with 14 bases left between them. Germline V gene lookup returns CDR1 MRHNA and CDR2 SNTAGT. CDR3 residues: CASSAGFGTEAFF. As DNA, the CDR3 is TGTGCCAGCTCGGCAGGGTTTGGCACTGAAGCTTTCTTT.

The rearrangement uses TRBV11-3 and TRBJ2-7, with D possibly TRBD1 on 6 matching bases. Germline CDR1 SGHNT, CDR2 YENEEA. Trimming cost V 4 bases and J 5 bases, with 15 bases left between them. This CDR3 spans 14 amino acids. The CDR3 bases are TGTGCCAGCAGCTCTAGGCAGGGGACGGACGAGCAGTACTTC. It encodes CASSSRQGTDEQYF.

This sequence joins TRBV11-2 and TRBJ2-7; weak D call: TRBD2 (5 bases). V was clipped by 0 bases and J by 3 bases, with 9 bases between them. Germline CDR1 and CDR2: SGHAT and FQNNGV. The CDR3 is 14 residues long. CDR3 residues: CASSLDTGYYEQYF. Written as DNA, the CDR3 is TGTGCCAGCAGCTTAGATACGGGGTACTACGAGCAGTACTTC.

The rearrangement links TRBV5-4 to TRBJ1-1; D remains unclear. Trimming removed 0 bases from V and 3 bases from J, with 12 bases in between. Germline V gene sequence: CDR1 SGHNT, CDR2 YYREEE (reference sequence). The CDR3 spans 15 residues. CDR3 DNA sequence: TGTGCCAGCAGCTTGGCGGCGGGGTGGGACACTGAAGCTTTCTTT. This translates into CASSLAAGWDTEAFF.

This chain joins TRBV18 and TRBJ1-1; tentatively, D is TRBD1 (5 bases). CDR3 length: 15 residues. Germline V gene data show CDR1 as KGHSH and CDR2 as LQKENI. The germline V and J ends were trimmed by 0 bases and 3 bases, with 11 bases remaining between them. Written as DNA, the CDR3 is TGTGCCAGCTCACCACCGTCCACGGGGGACACTGAAGCTTTCTTT. Protein: CASSPPSTGDTEAFF.

This chain connects TRBV11-1 to TRBJ2-3; 10 bases fit TRBD1. V shed 4 bases and J 3 bases; nucleotides not matched to a gene: 7. This CDR3 contains 16 residues. The germline CDR1 and CDR2 sequences are SGHAT and FQDESV (reference sequence). CDR3 protein: CASSSRRQGATDTQYF. DNA of the CDR3: TGTGCCAGCAGCTCAAGAAGACAGGGGGCGACAGATACGCAGTATTTT.

The chain joins TRBV9 to TRBJ2-3; 8 nucleotides line up with TRBD2. After removal of 7 bases from V and 6 bases from J, the junction contained 7 bases not matched to a gene. CDR1 is SGDLS and CDR2 is YYNGEE in the germline V gene. The CDR3 spans 13 residues. The CDR3 here is CASVAGGADTQYF. The DNA for the CDR3 is TGTGCCAGCGTCGCCGGGGGGGCGGATACGCAGTATTTT. Full variable domain (remainder filled in from reference TRBV9 and TRBJ2-3): DSGVTQTPKHLITATGQRVTLRCSPRSGDLSVYWYQQSLDQGLQFLIQYYNGEERAKGNILERFSAQQFPDLHSELNLSSLELGDSALYFCASVAGGADTQYFGPGTRLTVL.

Of note for this clone: This sample also contains other DNA sequences that code for the same CDR3. The chain has TRBV5-1 and TRBJ1-1, with 11 positions matching TRBD1. The CDR3 covers 15 residues. The V gene end was trimmed by 5 bases and the J gene end by 0 bases; junction bases not matched to a gene: 3. CDR1 is SGHRS and CDR2 is YFSETQ in the germline V gene. The CDR3 here is CASSPGQGVNTEAFF. Here the CDR3 DNA reads TGCGCCAGCAGTCCGGGACAGGGGGTGAACACTGAAGCTTTCTTT.

The chain links TRBV5-1 to TRBJ1-2; 9 nucleotides align to TRBD1. The CDR3 length is 20 residues. The germline V gene encodes CDR1 SGHRS and CDR2 YFSETQ. J lost 3 bases, V lost 1 base, and 19 bases had no gene match. CDR3 bases: TGCGCCAGCAGCTTGCGGGACCGGGACAGGGCGGGTAAGTTCGACTATGGCTACACCTTC. It yields the protein CASSLRDRDRAGKFDYGYTF. The whole variable domain, filled in from reference TRBV5-1 and TRBJ1-2, reads KAGVTQTPRYLIKTRGQQVTLSCSPISGHRSVSWYQQTPGQGLQFLFEYFSETQRNKGNFPGRFSGRQFSNSRSEMNVSTLELGDSALYLCASSLRDRDRAGKFDYGYTFGSGTRLTVV.

This chain connects TRBV30 to TRBJ2-5; perhaps TRBD1 as D (5 bases). The CDR3 is made up of 12 amino acids. The germline CDR1 and CDR2 sequences are GTSNPN and SVGIG (reference sequence). V gave up 4 bases and J gave up 4 bases, with 10 bases separating them. The CDR3 sequence: CAWTKGSETQYF. The CDR3 DNA reads TGTGCCTGGACAAAGGGGTCAGAGACCCAGTACTTC. Variable domain in full (rest from reference TRBV30 and TRBJ2-5): SQTIHQWPATLVQPVGSPLSLECTVEGTSNPNLYWYRQAAGRGLQLLFYSVGIGQISSEVPQNLSASRPQDRQFILSSKKLLLSDSGFYLCAWTKGSETQYFGPGTRLLVL.